This TCR beta chain was obtained from a study of blood T cells in healthy people across ages. Study-wide context: Capture via template switching afforded approximately one barcoded beta molecule per two T cells. General study points: Using unsorted PBMCs precluded a conclusive naive versus antigen-experienced comparison.

Trimming stripped 3 bases from V and 1 base from J, with 16 bases between. The CDR3 spans 16 residues. Per germline, CDR1 DFQATT and CDR2 SNEGSKA (reference sequence). Primed by a sample-barcoded 5' primer and a J-beta primer mix, a second PCR proceeded for 7 to 11 cycles. Each cDNA molecule received a tag from a template-switch adaptor that had 12 random nucleotides. TCRdb ran MiXCR on the 5' RACE reads and lists one entry per CDR3 protein. The sample has around 1.7 million distinct CDR3 sequences; about 30% are singletons. Of note for this clonotype: Its antigen is still unknown.

Russia was home to the donors, healthy Caucasian individuals aged about 6 to 90. The clonotype was recovered from a woman aged 25 to 39 in good health. Sequences were obtained from blood. The V and J genes are TRBV20-1 and TRBJ2-1; perhaps TRBD2 as D (5 bases). The CDR3 protein is CSASPSLVGSYNEQFF. CDR3 nucleotide sequence: TGCAGTGCTAGTCCTAGCCTGGTGGGGTCCTACAATGAGCAGTTCTTC.